The source of this TCR beta chain is a study of beta chain features in type 1 diabetes. Findings and caveats of the study: When Type 1 diabetes patients were examined, their TCRB CDR3s proved moderately but significantly shorter in all four CD4+ subsets.

As to this clone: The antigen is not known.

Germline V gene sequence: CDR1 LNHDA, CDR2 SQIVND (reference sequence). V was shortened by 5 bases and J by 4 bases, with 17 bases between the two germline ends. The CDR3 length is 15 residues. Sequencing targeted expressed TCRB transcripts, as all isolated RNA had been reverse transcribed. TCRdb keeps only in-frame clones here, not all; method: immunoSEQ multiplex PCR. The data contain roughly 730,000 clones, roughly 13% of them singletons. The chain uses TRBV19 and TRBJ2-5; D is perhaps TRBD1 or TRBD2 (5 bases each). Source material: naive CD4+ T cells from blood. This receptor was taken from a man aged 18 to 35 with type 1 diabetes. The CDR3 loop is CASSPRRDRLETQYF. The CDR3 DNA sequence: TGTGCCAGTAGTCCCCGCCGGGACCGATTAGAGACCCAGTACTTC.